This T cell receptor beta chain emerged from a study of early T cells in non-severe SARS-CoV-2 infection. Study in general: Sequencing was performed on bulk RNA from unsorted whole blood, leaving chains unpaired.

Individual cDNA molecules carried attached unique molecular identifiers. One entry per CDR3 protein results from TCRdb running MiXCR on the 5' RACE reads. Among roughly 55,000 distinct CDR3 sequences listed, 6.2% were seen once. This clonotype appeared a few times. The antigen is undetermined. Whole-study results and caveats: VDJdb matching skewed toward anti-spike CD8 responses, missing private and CD4 specificities.

The CDR3 is made up of 14 amino acids. Germline V lookup: CDR1 MNHNS, CDR2 SASEGT. The V end was cut by 3 bases, the J end by 10 bases, with 15 bases between. The sequence was collected from an adult who was a healthcare worker with PCR-confirmed SARS-CoV-2 infection or an uninfected control (not recorded which). The rearrangement uses TRBV6-1 and TRBJ1-4; D is ambiguous. Sequencing was carried out using whole blood. CDR3 sequence (DNA): TGTGCCAGCAGTGAGGCCCCTAGGAGCGGAAAACTGTTTTTT. It yields the protein CASSEAPRSGKLFF.